The 22 T cell receptor beta chains below all came from one sample that was sequenced in a study of blood T cells in healthy people across ages. PCR was performed a second time for about 6 to 11 cycles using a sample-barcoded 5' primer and a J-beta primer mix. TCRdb reprocessed the 5' RACE reads via MiXCR and lists one record per CDR3 protein. The data contain about a million distinct CDR3 sequences, 35% to 45% of them singletons. Sequencing used blood. The receptors stem from a man aged 18 to 29 in good health.

This clonotype was detected only a few times. The rearrangement joins TRBV29-1 to TRBJ2-1, with D unresolved. The V and J ends lost 0 bases and 2 bases respectively, with 11 bases between them. The CDR3 has 15 residues. Germline V gives CDR1 SQVTM, CDR2 ANQGSEA. The CDR3 nucleotides are TGCAGCGTTGAAGATCCAGGCACCGCCTACAATGAGCAGTTCTTC. As protein: CSVEDPGTAYNEQFF.

This clonotype was seen only a few times. This chain uses TRBV9 with TRBJ1-5, with 9 nucleotides matching TRBD1. From germline, CDR1 is SGDLS and CDR2 YYNGEE. J was trimmed by 7 bases and V by 0 bases; bases with no gene match: 5. CDR3 length: 15 residues. The CDR3 nucleotides read TGTGCCAGCAGCGTAGGTGGAGGGACAGGGCAGCCCCAGCATTTT. Translating it yields CASSVGGGTGQPQHF.

The rearrangement links TRBV11-2 to TRBJ2-5, with D perhaps TRBD1 (6 bases). CDR1 SGHAT and CDR2 FQNNGV come from the germline V gene. V was clipped by 3 bases and J by 11 bases, with 19 bases between them. The CDR3 consists of 14 residues. CDR3 amino acids: CASSFLGAQDEQYF. CDR3 nucleotides: TGTGCCAGCAGCTTCCTGGGGGCGCAGGATGAGCAGTACTTC.

The rearrangement uses TRBV20-1 and TRBJ1-5; D is unclear. The CDR3 has 13 residues. From germline, CDR1 is DFQATT and CDR2 SNEGSKA (reference sequence). Trimming left V 3 bases short and J 1 base short, with 7 bases between. The CDR3 protein is CSASKESNQPQHF. The CDR3 nucleotides are TGCAGTGCTAGTAAAGAGAGCAATCAGCCCCAGCATTTT.

The genes are TRBV2 and TRBJ1-2; D remains unclear. V lost 3 bases to trimming and J lost 4 bases, with 9 bases between them. The germline CDR1 and CDR2 sequences are SNHLY and FYNNEI. CDR3 length: 13 residues. The CDR3 here is CASSDRPIYGYTF. The CDR3 region has the DNA TGTGCCAGCAGTGACAGGCCCATCTATGGCTACACCTTC.

This sequence joins TRBV6-5 and TRBJ1-5, with D perhaps matching TRBD1 (5 bases). Germline CDR1 reads MNHEY; CDR2 reads SVGAGI. The ends were cut back, 5 bases at V and 0 bases at J, with 8 bases in the middle. This CDR3 contains 14 residues. The DNA of the CDR3 is TGTGCCAGCAGTGGCAGGGATAGCAATCAGCCCCAGCATTTT. Translation gives CASSGRDSNQPQHF.

For this clonotype: One end of the junction is discordant with germline, which a read error may explain. The V and J genes are TRBV29-1 and TRBJ1-2; TRBD1 agrees at 7 bases. This CDR3 is 15 amino acids long. Germline V gene sequence: CDR1 SQVTM, CDR2 ANQGSEA. The CDR3 loop reads CSVVLGTDPYYSYTF. CDR3 in DNA: TGCAGCGTTGTTCTCGGGACAGATCCTTACTATAGCTACACCTTC.

The chain joins TRBV7-8 to TRBJ1-4; possibly TRBD1 for D (5 bases). Trimming took off 2 bases at V and 4 bases at J, with 11 bases between the two ends. The germline V gene encodes CDR1 SGHVS and CDR2 FQNEAQ. The CDR3 has 15 amino acids. CDR3 sequence reads: CASSLRSQDNEKLFF. CDR3 bases: TGTGCCAGCAGCTTAAGGTCACAGGATAATGAAAAACTGTTTTTT.

The rearrangement uses TRBV20-1 and TRBJ2-3; the D gene is possibly TRBD2 (6 bases). V was clipped by 2 bases and J by 7 bases, with 13 bases between them. Per germline, CDR1 DFQATT and CDR2 SNEGSKA (reference sequence). This CDR3 region has 13 residues. CDR3 nucleotides: TGCAGTGCTAGACCGACGGGGGTCTATACGCAGTATTTT. It encodes CSARPTGVYTQYF.

The rearrangement uses TRBV9 and TRBJ2-1, with D possibly matching TRBD1 (5 bases). The V and J ends lost 0 bases and 4 bases respectively, with 20 bases between them. The CDR3 is 18 residues long. Germline V CDR1 and CDR2: SGDLS, YYNGEE. Written as DNA, the CDR3 is TGTGCCAGCAGCGTAGAGGTTTTTTGGGGCAGCGAATACAATGAGCAGTTCTTC. Protein product: CASSVEVFWGSEYNEQFF.

This clonotype was detected once. CDR3 protein: CASSLLRVAGGPDEQYF. The CDR3 nucleotides are TGTGCCAGCAGCCTTCTTCGAGTAGCGGGGGGGCCGGATGAGCAGTACTTC. The V call is TRBV6-6, the J call TRBJ2-5, with 11 bases aligning to TRBD2. The germline CDR1 and CDR2 sequences are MNHNY and SVGAGI (reference sequence). The ends lost 6 bases at V and 11 bases at J; junction bases unmatched: 20. The CDR3 spans 17 residues.

As regards this clonotype: This may arise from a read error, as a much more abundant clone is one base away. The chain couples TRBV20-1 to TRBJ2-5; D gene ambiguous. V gave up 4 bases and J gave up 5 bases, with 5 bases separating them. Germline V gene lookup returns CDR1 DFQATT and CDR2 SNEGSKA (reference sequence). This CDR3 region has 10 residues. DNA of the CDR3: TGCAGTGCTACATTGGAGACCCAGTACTTC. Translating gives CSATLETQYF.

A remark on this clonotype: The junction departs from germline at one end; a sequencing error may be responsible. The CDR3 bases are TGTGCCAGCAGTTCCCACGGAGATTCGCAGTATTTT. This codes for CASSSHGDSQYF. The chain joins TRBV7-9 to TRBJ2-3; D remains unclear. This CDR3 region has 12 residues. Germline CDR1 is SEHNR and CDR2 is FQNEAQ (reference sequence).

The chain is built from TRBV4-2 and TRBJ1-2, with D maybe TRBD1 (6 bases). The CDR3 is 14 amino acids. V gave up 6 bases and J gave up 8 bases, with 19 bases separating them. CDR1 and CDR2 from the germline V gene are LGHNA and YNFKEQ. The CDR3 loop reads CASSSRGKFDGYTF. The CDR3 region has the DNA TGTGCCAGCAGTTCTAGGGGGAAGTTCGACGGCTACACCTTC.

The table lists this clonotype with a few counts. The rearrangement links TRBV20-1 to TRBJ1-5; 7 bases map to TRBD1. CDR3 length: 16 residues. V trimming: 0 bases; J trimming: 4 bases; junction bases outside the gene matches: 9. The germline gives CDR1 DFQATT, CDR2 SNEGSKA (reference sequence). For the CDR3, the DNA is TGCAGTGCTAGAGACCGCCGCCGGGACAGTAATCAGCCCCAGCATTTT. Translation gives CSARDRRRDSNQPQHF.

This clonotype was recorded once. Germline is not matched at one junction end, which may reflect a read error. The V gene is TRBV9, the J gene TRBJ1-6; D not certain. The CDR3 extends over 14 amino acids. Germline CDR1 SGDLS, CDR2 YYNGEE. For the CDR3, the DNA is TGTACCAGCAGCGCAGGACTGAATGATTCACCCCTCCACTTT. Translation gives CTSSAGLNDSPLHF. The entire variable domain, with the rest obtained from reference TRBV9 and TRBJ1-6, is as follows: DSGVTQTPKHLITATGQRVTLRCSPRSGDLSVYWYQQSLDQGLQFLIQYYNGEERAKGNILERFSAQQFPDLHSELNLSSLELGDSALYFCTSSAGLNDSPLHFGNGTRLTVT.

The chain recombines TRBV7-6 with TRBJ2-1; TRBD2 agrees at 8 bases. The CDR3 length is 16 residues. Germline V gene data show CDR1 as SGHVS and CDR2 as FNYEAQ. The junction had 7 bases not matched to a gene; V was cut back by 4 bases and J by 2 bases. Here the CDR3 DNA reads TGTGCCAGCAGCTCAGAGACTAGCGTGACCTACAATGAGCAGTTCTTC. Protein sequence: CASSSETSVTYNEQFF. The full variable domain, its missing parts supplied by reference TRBV7-6 and TRBJ2-1, is GAGVSQSPRYKVTKRGQDVALRCDPISGHVSLYWYRQALGQGPEFLTYFNYEAQQDKSGLPNDRFSAERPEGSISTLTIQRTEQRDSAMYRCASSSETSVTYNEQFFGPGTRLTVL.

This sequence joins TRBV6-1 and TRBJ1-5; D perhaps matches TRBD1 (6 bases). The CDR3 contains 16 residues. Per the germline V gene, CDR1 is MNHNS and CDR2 is SASEGT. The germline V and J ends were trimmed by 4 bases and 4 bases, with 17 bases remaining between them. The CDR3 DNA is TGTGCCAGCAGTGGCATTCATAGGGGGGGAAATCAGCCCCAGCATTTT. Translating it yields CASSGIHRGGNQPQHF.

This clonotype was seen a few times. This chain links TRBV4-3 with TRBJ2-1, with TRBD1 as a possible D gene (6 bases). Trimming pared 0 bases from V and 3 bases from J, leaving 12 bases between. The CDR3 runs 16 residues. The germline V gene has CDR1 LGHNA and CDR2 YSLEER. The CDR3 DNA is TGCGCCAGCAGCCAAGACTGGGACAACGTCTACAATGAGCAGTTCTTC. Translating gives CASSQDWDNVYNEQFF.

The sample holds one count of this clonotype. This chain links TRBV2 with TRBJ1-2; the D is unclear. This CDR3 contains 10 residues. Per the germline V gene, CDR1 is SNHLY and CDR2 is FYNNEI. The V and J ends lost 7 bases and 8 bases respectively, with 8 bases between them. CDR3 coding DNA: TGTGCCAGCAAGGGTCGGGGCTACACCTTC. This sequence encodes CASKGRGYTF.

This clonotype appeared a single time. The gene calls are TRBV20-1 and TRBJ2-1, with 9 bases that match TRBD2. There are 16 residues in the CDR3. The germline CDR1 and CDR2 sequences are DFQATT and SNEGSKA (reference sequence). The V gene end was trimmed by 0 bases and the J gene end by 2 bases; junction bases not matched to a gene: 5. CDR3 in DNA: TGCAGTGCTAGAGACCGTCTAGCGGGACCCTACAATGAGCAGTTCTTC. Its translation: CSARDRLAGPYNEQFF.

The chain is built from TRBV7-2 and TRBJ2-5; 10 bases fit TRBD2. V dropped 5 bases and J dropped 1; count of bases not matched to a gene: 7. The CDR3 contains 16 residues. The V gene's germline CDR1 is SGHTA and CDR2 FQGNSA. The CDR3 DNA reads as TGTGCCAGCAGCCAGTTAGCGGGAGGTTTCCAAGAGACCCAGTACTTC. Its protein is CASSQLAGGFQETQYF.